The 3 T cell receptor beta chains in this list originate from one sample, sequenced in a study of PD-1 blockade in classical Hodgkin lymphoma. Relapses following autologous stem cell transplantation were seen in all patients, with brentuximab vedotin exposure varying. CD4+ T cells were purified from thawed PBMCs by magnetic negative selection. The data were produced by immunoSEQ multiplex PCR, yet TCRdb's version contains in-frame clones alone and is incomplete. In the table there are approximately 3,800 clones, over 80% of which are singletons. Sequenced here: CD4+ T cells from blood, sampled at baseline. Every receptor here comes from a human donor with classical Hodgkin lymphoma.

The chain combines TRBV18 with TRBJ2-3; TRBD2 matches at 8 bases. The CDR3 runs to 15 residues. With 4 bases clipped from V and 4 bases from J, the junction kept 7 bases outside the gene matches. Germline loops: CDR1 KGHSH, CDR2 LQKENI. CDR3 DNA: TGTGCCAGCTCACGGCGGGGGGCCGACGCAGATACGCAGTATTTT. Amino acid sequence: CASSRRGADADTQYF. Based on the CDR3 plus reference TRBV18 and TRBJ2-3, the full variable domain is NAGVMQNPRHLVRRRGQEARLRCSPMKGHSHVYWYRQLPEEGLKFMVYLQKENIIDESGMPKERFSAEFPKEGPSILRIQQVVRGDSAAYFCASSRRGADADTQYFGPGTRLTVL.

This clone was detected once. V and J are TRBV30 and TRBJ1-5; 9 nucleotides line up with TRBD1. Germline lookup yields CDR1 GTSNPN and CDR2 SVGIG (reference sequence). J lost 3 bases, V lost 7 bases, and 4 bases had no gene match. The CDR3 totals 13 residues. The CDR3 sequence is CASGTGTNQPQHF. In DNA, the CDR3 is TGTGCCTCCGGGACAGGGACCAATCAGCCCCAGCATTTT.

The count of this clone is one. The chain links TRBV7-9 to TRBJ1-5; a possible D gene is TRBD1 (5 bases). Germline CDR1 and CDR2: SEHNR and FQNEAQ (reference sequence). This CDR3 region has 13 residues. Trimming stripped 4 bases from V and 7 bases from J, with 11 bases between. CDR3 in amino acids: CASSSHGDQPQHF. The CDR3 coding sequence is TGTGCCAGCAGCTCCCACGGGGACCAGCCCCAGCATTTT.